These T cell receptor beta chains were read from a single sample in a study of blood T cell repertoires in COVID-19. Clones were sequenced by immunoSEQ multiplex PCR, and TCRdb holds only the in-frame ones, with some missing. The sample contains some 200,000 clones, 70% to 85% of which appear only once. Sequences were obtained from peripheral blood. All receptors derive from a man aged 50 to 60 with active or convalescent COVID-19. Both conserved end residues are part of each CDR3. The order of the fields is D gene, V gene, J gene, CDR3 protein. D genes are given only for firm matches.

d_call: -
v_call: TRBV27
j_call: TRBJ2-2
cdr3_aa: CASSSWPPGELFF

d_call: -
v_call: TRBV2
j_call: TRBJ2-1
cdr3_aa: CASSFLRDTSSYNEQFF

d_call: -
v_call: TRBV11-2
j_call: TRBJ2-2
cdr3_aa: CASSPRPPGGRSTGELFF

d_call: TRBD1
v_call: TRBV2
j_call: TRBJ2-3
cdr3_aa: CASSGQGFVRGTDTQYF

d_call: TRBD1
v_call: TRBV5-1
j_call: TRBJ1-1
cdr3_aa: CASSLGDRNTEAFF

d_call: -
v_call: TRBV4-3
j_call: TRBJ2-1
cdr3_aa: CASSQGAGAGDEQFF

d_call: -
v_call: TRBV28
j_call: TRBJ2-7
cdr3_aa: CASHALSRGEQYF

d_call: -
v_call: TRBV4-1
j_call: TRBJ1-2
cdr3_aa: CASSQARHQGRYPSGYTF

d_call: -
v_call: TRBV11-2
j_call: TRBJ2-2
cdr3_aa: CASSLLQGNTGELFF

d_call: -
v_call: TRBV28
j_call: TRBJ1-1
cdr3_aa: CASSAMTDLYTEAFF

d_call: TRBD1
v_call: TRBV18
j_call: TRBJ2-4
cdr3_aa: CASSWDRNIQYF

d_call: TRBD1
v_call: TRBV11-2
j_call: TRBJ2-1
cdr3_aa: CASSKGQGTYNEQFF

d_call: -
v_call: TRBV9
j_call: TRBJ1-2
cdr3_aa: CASNTDPNYGYTF

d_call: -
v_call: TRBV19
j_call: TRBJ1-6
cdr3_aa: CASTAGESNNSPLHF

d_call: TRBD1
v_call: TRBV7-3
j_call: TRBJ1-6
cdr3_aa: CASSLEGQGNSPLHF

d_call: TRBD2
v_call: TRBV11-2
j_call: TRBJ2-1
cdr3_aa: CASSFPSGGAGYNEQFF

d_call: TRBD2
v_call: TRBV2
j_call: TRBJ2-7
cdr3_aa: CASLSLAGGSNEQYF

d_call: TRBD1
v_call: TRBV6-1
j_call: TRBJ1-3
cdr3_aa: CASSEAGGRGSGNTIYF

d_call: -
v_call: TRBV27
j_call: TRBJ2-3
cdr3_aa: CASSEVGMDTQYF

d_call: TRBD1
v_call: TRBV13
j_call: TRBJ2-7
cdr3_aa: CASSAAGTGGYEQYF

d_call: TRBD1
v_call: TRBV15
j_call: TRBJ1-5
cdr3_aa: CATSRDRDQPQHF

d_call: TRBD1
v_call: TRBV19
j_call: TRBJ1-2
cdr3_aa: CASKTGSDGYTF

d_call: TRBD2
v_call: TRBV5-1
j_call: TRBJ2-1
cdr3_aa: CASSLARTGLGQDNEQFF

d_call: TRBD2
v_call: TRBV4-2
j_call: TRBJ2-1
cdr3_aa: CASSQGQAGGLYNEQFF

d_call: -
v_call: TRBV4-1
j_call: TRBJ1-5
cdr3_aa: CASSTRHYSNQPQHF

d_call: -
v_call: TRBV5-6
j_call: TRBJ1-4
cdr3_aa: CASSQEPGEKLFF

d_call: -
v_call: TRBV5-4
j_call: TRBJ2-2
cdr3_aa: CASSFQGWTGELFF

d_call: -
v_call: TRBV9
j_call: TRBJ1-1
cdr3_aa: CASSVEGLNTEAFF

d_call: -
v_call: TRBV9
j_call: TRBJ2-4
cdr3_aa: CASSAGSVGNIQYF

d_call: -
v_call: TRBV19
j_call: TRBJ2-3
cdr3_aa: CASSNLAWDTQYF

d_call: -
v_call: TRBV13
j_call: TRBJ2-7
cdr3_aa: CASSSAGSGGQSYEQYF

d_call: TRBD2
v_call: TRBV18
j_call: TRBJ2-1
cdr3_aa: CASSPGTSGGQEQFF

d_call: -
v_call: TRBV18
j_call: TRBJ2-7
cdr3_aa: CASSPQGLGEQYF

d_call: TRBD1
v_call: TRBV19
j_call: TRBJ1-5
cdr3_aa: CASSINRGSNQPQHF

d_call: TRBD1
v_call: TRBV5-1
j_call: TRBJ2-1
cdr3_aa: CASSSGGTYNEQFF

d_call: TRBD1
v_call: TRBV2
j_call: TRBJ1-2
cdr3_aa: CASNGDSPYGYTF

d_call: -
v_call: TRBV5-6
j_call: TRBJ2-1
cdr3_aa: CASSSWGRRSYNEQFF

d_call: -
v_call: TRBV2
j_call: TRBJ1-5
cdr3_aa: CASGVITGNPSNQPQHF

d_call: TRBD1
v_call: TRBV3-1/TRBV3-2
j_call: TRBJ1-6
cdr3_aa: CASSQGTGGSSSPLHF

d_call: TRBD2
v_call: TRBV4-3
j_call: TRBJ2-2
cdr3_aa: CASSQEGLAGYTRAGELFF

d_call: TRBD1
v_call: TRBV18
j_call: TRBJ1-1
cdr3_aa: CASSRGGKDTEAFF

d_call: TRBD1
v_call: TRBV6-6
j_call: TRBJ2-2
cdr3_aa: CASRDRENTGELFF

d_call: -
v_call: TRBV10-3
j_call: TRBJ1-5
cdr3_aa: CATSGGNQPQHF

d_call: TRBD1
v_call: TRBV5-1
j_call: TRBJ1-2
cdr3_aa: CASSPDRAVGYTF

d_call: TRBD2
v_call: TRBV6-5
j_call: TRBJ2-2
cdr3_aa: CASSYGGLMSGELFF

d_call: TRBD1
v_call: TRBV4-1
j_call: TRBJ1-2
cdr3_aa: CASSQAGQDGVFYGYTF

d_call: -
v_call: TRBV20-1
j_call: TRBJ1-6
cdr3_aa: CSASNPGLNSPLHF

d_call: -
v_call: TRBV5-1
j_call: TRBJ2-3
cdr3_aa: CASRSGGASTDTQYF

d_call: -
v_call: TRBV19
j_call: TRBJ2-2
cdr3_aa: CASSTLLATGELFF

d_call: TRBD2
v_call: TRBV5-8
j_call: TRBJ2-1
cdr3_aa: CASSGWTSGRRGEQFF

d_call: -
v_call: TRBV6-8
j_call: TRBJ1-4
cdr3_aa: CASSSDITNEKLFF

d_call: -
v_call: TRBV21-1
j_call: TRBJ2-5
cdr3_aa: CASSRTGGETQYF

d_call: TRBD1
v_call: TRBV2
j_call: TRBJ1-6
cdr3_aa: CASSVQGQNSPLHF

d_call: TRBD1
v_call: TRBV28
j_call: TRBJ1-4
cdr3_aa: CASSSRDREDEKLFF

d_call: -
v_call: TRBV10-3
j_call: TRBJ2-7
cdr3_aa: CAISDSRIEQYF

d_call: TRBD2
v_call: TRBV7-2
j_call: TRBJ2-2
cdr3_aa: CASSLGGLAGFTGELFF

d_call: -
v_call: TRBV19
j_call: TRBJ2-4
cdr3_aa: CASSIVGHGENIQYF